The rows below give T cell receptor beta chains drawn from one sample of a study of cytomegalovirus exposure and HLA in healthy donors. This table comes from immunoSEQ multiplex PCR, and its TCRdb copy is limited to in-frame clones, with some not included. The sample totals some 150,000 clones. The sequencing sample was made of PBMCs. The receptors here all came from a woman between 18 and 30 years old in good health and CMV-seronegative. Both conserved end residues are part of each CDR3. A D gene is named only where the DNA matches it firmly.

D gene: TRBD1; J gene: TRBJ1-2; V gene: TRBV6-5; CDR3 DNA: TGTGCCAGCAGTTACCCACCGGACAGGGGGGGTTGGGGCTACACCTTC; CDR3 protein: CASSYPPDRGGWGYTF
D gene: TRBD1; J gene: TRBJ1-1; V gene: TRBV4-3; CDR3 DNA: TGCGCCAGCAGCCAAACGTACGACAGGGGCCCGAACACTGAAGCTTTCTTT; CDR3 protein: CASSQTYDRGPNTEAFF
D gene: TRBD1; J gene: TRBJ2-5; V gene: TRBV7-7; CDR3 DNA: TGTGCTAGCAGCTTGGGCAAGGGACAGTGGCAAGAGACCCAGTACTTC; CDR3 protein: CASSLGKGQWQETQYF
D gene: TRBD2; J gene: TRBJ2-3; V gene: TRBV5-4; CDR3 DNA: TGTGCCAGCAGCCGGACTAGCGGAACCACAGATACGCAGTATTTT; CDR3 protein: CASSRTSGTTDTQYF
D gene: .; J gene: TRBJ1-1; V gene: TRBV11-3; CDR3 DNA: TGTGCCAGCAGCTTAGATTCATGGAGCGGGTACACTGAAGCTTTCTTT; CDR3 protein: CASSLDSWSGYTEAFF
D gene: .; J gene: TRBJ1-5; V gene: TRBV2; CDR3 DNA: TGTGCCAGCAAAGGGGTTAATCAGCCCCAGCATTTT; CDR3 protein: CASKGVNQPQHF
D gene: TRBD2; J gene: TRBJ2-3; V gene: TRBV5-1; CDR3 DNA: TGCGCCAGCAGCTTGGTCTCTAGCGGGATCACAGATACGCAGTATTTT; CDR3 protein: CASSLVSSGITDTQYF
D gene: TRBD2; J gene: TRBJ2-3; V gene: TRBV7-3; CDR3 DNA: TGTGCCAGCAGCAAGAATTTAGCGGGAGATGGTACAGATACGCAGTATTTT; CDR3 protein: CASSKNLAGDGTDTQYF
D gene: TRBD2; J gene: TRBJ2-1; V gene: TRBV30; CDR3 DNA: TGTGCCTGGAGTGCCCTAGCGGGCCTATACAATGAGCAGTTCTTC; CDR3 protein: CAWSALAGLYNEQFF
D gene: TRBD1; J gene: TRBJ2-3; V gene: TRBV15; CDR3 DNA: TGTGCCACCATAAAACGGGACAGGGGTATAGATACGCAGTATTTT; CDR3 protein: CATIKRDRGIDTQYF
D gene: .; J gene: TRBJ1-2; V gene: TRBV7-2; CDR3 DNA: TGTGCCAGCAGCCCGATCAGCGACTATGGCTACACCTTC; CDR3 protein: CASSPISDYGYTF
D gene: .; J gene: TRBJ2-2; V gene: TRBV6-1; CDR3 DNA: TGTGCCAGCAGTGAAGCGCTTCAGTTAACCACCGGGGAGCTGTTTTTT; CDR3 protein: CASSEALQLTTGELFF
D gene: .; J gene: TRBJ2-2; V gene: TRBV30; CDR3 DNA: TGTGCCTGGACGGGACTCGACACCGGGGAGCTGTTTTTT; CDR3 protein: CAWTGLDTGELFF
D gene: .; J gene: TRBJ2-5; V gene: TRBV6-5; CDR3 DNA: TGTGCCAGCAGTTACTCGAGCGGGCTCAAAGAGACCCAGTACTTC; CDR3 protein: CASSYSSGLKETQYF
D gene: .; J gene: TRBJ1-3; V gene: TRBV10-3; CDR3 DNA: TGTGCCATCAGTGACCCGTTTTCTGGAAACACCATATATTTT; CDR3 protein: CAISDPFSGNTIYF
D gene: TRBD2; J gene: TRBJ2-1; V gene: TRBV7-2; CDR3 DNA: TGTGCCAGCAGCACGACCGGGACTAGCCCTTATAGCTCCTACAATGAGCAGTTCTTC; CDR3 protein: CASSTTGTSPYSSYNEQFF
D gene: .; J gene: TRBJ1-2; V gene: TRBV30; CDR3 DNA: TGTGCCTGGACGGGGGGCGTCTATGGCTACACCTTC; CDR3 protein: CAWTGGVYGYTF
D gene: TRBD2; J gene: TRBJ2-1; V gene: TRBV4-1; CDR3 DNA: TGCGCCAGCAGCCTCCGGACTAGCGGGAACTCCTACAATGAGCAGTTCTTC; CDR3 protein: CASSLRTSGNSYNEQFF
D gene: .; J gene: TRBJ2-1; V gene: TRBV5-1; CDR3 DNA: TGCGCCAGCAGCCCACTAGGGGGCAATGAGCAGTTCTTC; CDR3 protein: CASSPLGGNEQFF
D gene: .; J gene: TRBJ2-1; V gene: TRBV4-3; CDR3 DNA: TGCGCCAGCAGCCAAGAATTCTCACTAGGCAATGAGCAGTTCTTC; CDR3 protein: CASSQEFSLGNEQFF
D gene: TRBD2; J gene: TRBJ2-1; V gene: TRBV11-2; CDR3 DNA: TGTGCCAGCATCGCGACTAGCGGGACGAATGAGCAGTTCTTC; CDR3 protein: CASIATSGTNEQFF
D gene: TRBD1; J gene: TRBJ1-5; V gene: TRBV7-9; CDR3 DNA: TGTGCCAGCAGCTCCACAGGGGGGCCCCAGCATTTT; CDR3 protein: CASSSTGGPQHF
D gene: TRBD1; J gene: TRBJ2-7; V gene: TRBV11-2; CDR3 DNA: TGTGCCAGCAGCTTAGCTCGGGACAGCTCCTACGAGCAGTACTTC; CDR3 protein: CASSLARDSSYEQYF